The 11 T cell receptor beta chains below were found in one sample sequenced in a study of T cells after yellow fever vaccination. Using its own MiXCR run on the 5' RACE reads, TCRdb lists one record per CDR3 protein. The sample gives about 340,000 distinct CDR3 sequences, about 9.5% of which show up once; approximately 19% is in the top ten. The sequencing used PBMCs, collected on the day of the first yellow fever vaccination. All receptors derive from a man aged 18 to 30 who received the YFV17D yellow fever vaccine.

The chain combines TRBV20-1 with TRBJ1-2; a possible D gene is TRBD1 (5 bases). From germline, CDR1 is DFQATT and CDR2 SNEGSKA (reference sequence). The CDR3 has 12 residues. Trimming stripped 7 bases from V and 7 bases from J, with 16 bases between. Here the CDR3 reads CSGTSGRSGYTF. The CDR3 DNA is TGCAGTGGCACCTCGGGGCGGAGTGGCTACACCTTC.

The sample holds many counts of this clonotype. This sequence joins TRBV5-4 and TRBJ2-7; possibly TRBD1 for D (6 bases). Per germline, CDR1 SGHNT and CDR2 YYREEE (reference sequence). Between the trimmed V and J ends, which lost 0 bases and 2 bases, there was a span of 9 bases. CDR3 length: 14 residues. The CDR3 sequence is CASSLGDIPYEQYF. The CDR3 bases are TGTGCCAGCAGCTTGGGGGACATCCCCTACGAGCAGTACTTC.

This clonotype came up many times. This chain connects TRBV5-1 to TRBJ1-1; D gene ambiguous. Germline V lookup: CDR1 SGHRS, CDR2 YFSETQ. Trimming pared 1 base from V and 3 bases from J, leaving 7 bases between. The CDR3 has 13 amino acids. In DNA, the CDR3 is TGCGCCAGCAGCTTGTTATTGGACACTGAAGCTTTCTTT. This encodes CASSLLLDTEAFF.

As to this clonotype: It may be a read error: a sequence one base away is much more abundant. The chain uses TRBV5-1 and TRBJ1-3; perhaps TRBD1 as D (6 bases). V dropped 4 bases and J dropped 7 bases, with 15 bases sitting between them. CDR3 length: 14 amino acids. The V gene's germline CDR1 is SGHRS and CDR2 YFSETQ. CDR3 region: CASSTPGTPNTIYF. CDR3 coding DNA: TGCGCCAGCAGCACCCCCGGGACACCGAACACCATATATTTT.

The chain links TRBV5-4 to TRBJ2-7; TRBD2 aligns across 11 bases. The CDR3 runs to 16 residues. The junction had 2 bases not matched to a gene; V was cut back by 0 bases and J by 0 bases. Germline V lookup: CDR1 SGHNT, CDR2 YYREEE (reference sequence). CDR3 sequence (DNA): TGTGCCAGCAGCTTGGGACTAGCGGGGAGCTCCTACGAGCAGTACTTC. This gives the protein CASSLGLAGSSYEQYF.

In its sample, this clonotype was seen a few times. CDR3 in amino acids: CASSPDSEQFF. In DNA form, the CDR3 reads TGTGCCAGCTCACCGGACAGTGAGCAGTTCTTC. This chain links TRBV18 with TRBJ2-1; a weak D match, TRBD1 (6 bases). Trimming pared 3 bases from V and 9 bases from J, leaving 6 bases between. This CDR3 has 11 residues. Germline lookup yields CDR1 KGHSH and CDR2 LQKENI.

Ten or more counts support this clonotype. The chain links TRBV9 to TRBJ2-1, with 7 bases fitting TRBD2. V lost 0 bases to trimming and J lost 2 bases; unmatched junction nucleotides: 2. The CDR3 loop spans 15 amino acids. Germline V lookup: CDR1 SGDLS, CDR2 YYNGEE. As DNA, the CDR3 is TGTGCCAGCAGCGTAGAAGGACTAGCCTACAATGAGCAGTTCTTC. This translates into CASSVEGLAYNEQFF.

The table lists this clonotype with a few counts. V usage is TRBV7-9 and J usage is TRBJ2-1, with 10 nucleotides matching TRBD1. With V trimmed by 3 bases and J by 8 bases, 7 bases remained unmatched. Germline lookup yields CDR1 SEHNR and CDR2 FQNEAQ (reference sequence). This CDR3 comprises 15 residues. The DNA for the CDR3 is TGTGCCAGCAGCTTGTGGGACAGGGGATACGATGAGCAGTTCTTC. Its protein product is CASSLWDRGYDEQFF. Together with reference TRBV7-9 and TRBJ2-1, the CDR3 gives the full variable domain: DTGVSQNPRHKITKRGQNVTFRCDPISEHNRLYWYRQTLGQGPEFLTYFQNEAQLEKSRLLSDRFSAERPKGSFSTLEIQRTEQGDSAMYLCASSLWDRGYDEQFFGPGTRLTVL.

In the case of this clonotype: An end of the junction differs from the germline gene, which may be a read error. The chain recombines TRBV7-2 with TRBJ2-5; TRBD2 agrees at 7 bases. Germline V gene sequence: CDR1 SGHTA, CDR2 FQGNSA. The CDR3 loop spans 16 amino acids. CDR3 residues: CASSAGLVPYQESQYF. The CDR3, as DNA: TGTGCCAGCAGCGCCGGACTAGTACCGTACCAAGAGAGCCAGTACTTC.

This clonotype was seen only a few times. CDR3 amino acids: CASSRSGVWAFF. CDR3 nucleotide sequence: TGTGCCAGCAGTCGATCAGGGGTTTGGGCTTTCTTT. The chain carries TRBV12-3 or TRBV12-4 and TRBJ1-1, with a possible D match to TRBD1 (6 bases). Deletions cut 5 bases from V and 11 bases from J, with 15 bases between. This CDR3 region has 12 residues.

The chain joins TRBV20-1 to TRBJ2-5; the D is unclear. Per germline, CDR1 DFQATT and CDR2 SNEGSKA (reference sequence). The CDR3 has 13 amino acids. V shed 3 bases and J shed 2 bases, with 10 bases lying between them. The chain's CDR3 is CSASRTSQETQYF. The CDR3 nucleotides are TGCAGTGCTAGCCGCACCTCACAAGAGACCCAGTACTTC.